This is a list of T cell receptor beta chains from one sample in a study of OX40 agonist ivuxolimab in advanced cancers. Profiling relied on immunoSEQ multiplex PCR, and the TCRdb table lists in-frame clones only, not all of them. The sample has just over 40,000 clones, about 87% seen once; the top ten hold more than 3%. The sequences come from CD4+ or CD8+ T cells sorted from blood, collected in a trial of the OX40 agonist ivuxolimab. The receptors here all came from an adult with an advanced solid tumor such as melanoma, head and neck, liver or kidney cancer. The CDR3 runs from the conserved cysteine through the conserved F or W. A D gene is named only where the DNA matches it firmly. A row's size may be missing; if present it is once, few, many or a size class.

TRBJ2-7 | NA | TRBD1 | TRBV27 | CAISMDRALEQYF | TGTGCCATCTCCATGGACAGGGCCCTCGAGCAGTACTTC
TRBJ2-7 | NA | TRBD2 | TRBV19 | CASSNLAGGTYEQYF | TGTGCCAGTAGTAACCTAGCGGGAGGGACCTACGAGCAGTACTTC
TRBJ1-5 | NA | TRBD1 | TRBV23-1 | CVVQGVWSNQPQHF | TGCGTCGTTCAGGGGGTGTGGAGCAATCAGCCCCAGCATTTT
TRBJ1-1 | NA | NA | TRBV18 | CASSPAGGPQTAFF | TGTGCCAGCTCACCTGCCGGGGGACCGCAGACCGCTTTCTTT
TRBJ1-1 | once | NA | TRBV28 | CASTPVSWLEAFF | TGTGCCAGCACCCCGGTCAGTTGGCTTGAAGCTTTCTTT
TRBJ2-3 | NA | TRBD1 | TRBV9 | CASSVLFAGGETQYF | TGTGCCAGCAGCGTACTTTTTGCAGGGGGAGAAACGCAGTATTTT
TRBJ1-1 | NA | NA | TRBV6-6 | CASGVNLNTEAFF | TGTGCCAGCGGCGTAAATTTGAACACTGAAGCTTTCTTT
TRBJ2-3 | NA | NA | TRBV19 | CASKSRTSTDTQYF | TGTGCCAGTAAAAGTAGGACTAGCACAGATACGCAGTATTTT
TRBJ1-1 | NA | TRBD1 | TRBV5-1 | CASSLIPLQGGNTEAFF | TGCGCCAGCAGCCTCATTCCTCTACAGGGGGGGAACACTGAAGCTTTCTTT
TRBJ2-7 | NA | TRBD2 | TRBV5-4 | CASRSGTSGSYEQYF | TGTGCCAGCAGATCCGGGACTAGCGGTTCCTACGAGCAGTACTTC
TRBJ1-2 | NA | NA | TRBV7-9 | CASSLDRLTHSGYTF | TGTGCCAGCAGCTTAGATCGGTTGACCCACTCTGGCTACACCTTC
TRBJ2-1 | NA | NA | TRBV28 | CATRASYSYNEQFF | TGTGCCACCAGGGCTAGCTACTCCTACAATGAGCAGTTCTTC
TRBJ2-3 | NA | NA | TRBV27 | CASSLRESDTQYF | TGTGCCAGCAGTTTAAGGGAGTCAGATACGCAGTATTTT
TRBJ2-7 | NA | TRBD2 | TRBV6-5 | CASMGTSGTYEQYF | TGTGCCAGCATGGGTACTAGCGGAACCTACGAGCAGTACTTC
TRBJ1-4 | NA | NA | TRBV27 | CASSLGSMRGEKLFF | TGTGCCAGCAGTTTGGGCAGCATGAGAGGAGAAAAACTGTTTTTT
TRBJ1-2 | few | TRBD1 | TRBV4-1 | CASSRDRGLDGYTF | TGCGCCAGCAGCCGTGACAGGGGGCTAGATGGCTACACCTTC
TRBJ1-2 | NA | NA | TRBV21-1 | CASSKSGEGGLYGYTF | TGTGCCAGCAGCAAATCGGGCGAGGGTGGGTTATATGGCTACACCTTC
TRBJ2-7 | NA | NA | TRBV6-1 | CASSDGVDYEQYF | TGTGCCAGCAGTGATGGGGTTGACTACGAGCAGTACTTC
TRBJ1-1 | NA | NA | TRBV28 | CASSLDGGTEAFF | TGTGCCAGCAGTTTGGACGGGGGCACTGAAGCTTTCTTT